This TCR beta chain was identified in a study of neurological immune-mediated disorders. Study-wide background: Multiple sclerosis patients numbering around 35 comprised approximately 30 relapsing-remitting and 3 secondary progressive patients.

CDR1 is SGHRS and CDR2 is YFSETQ in the germline V gene. The CDR3 has 14 residues. The ends lost 4 bases at V and 3 bases at J; junction bases unmatched: 3. The cDNA was generated by 5'RACE with 10-nucleotide random UMIs. In TCRdb, the 5' RACE reads were re-called with MiXCR into one record per CDR3 protein. Here the sample spans roughly 45,000 distinct CDR3 sequences, 2.5% to 3.5% being singletons. This clonotype was picked up many times. The antigen remains undetermined. General study results and limits: It was HTLV-1-associated myelopathy that showed the most TCR clonal expansion, while multiple sclerosis showed the least, falling below healthy controls.

The sequenced sample consisted of PBMCs. This receptor was identified in a woman between 50 and 59 years old with multiple sclerosis. J is TRBJ1-4 and V is TRBV5-1, with 7 positions matching TRBD1. The CDR3: CASSDGTANEKLFF. The CDR3 DNA reads TGCGCCAGCAGCGACGGGACAGCTAATGAAAAACTGTTTTTT. Full variable domain (outside the CDR3, taken from reference TRBV5-1 and TRBJ1-4): KAGVTQTPRYLIKTRGQQVTLSCSPISGHRSVSWYQQTPGQGLQFLFEYFSETQRNKGNFPGRFSGRQFSNSRSEMNVSTLELGDSALYLCASSDGTANEKLFFGSGTQLSVL.